What follows are 25 T cell receptor beta chains derived from one specimen sequenced in a study of T cell responses to AZD1222 COVID-19 vaccine. The data were produced by immunoSEQ multiplex PCR, yet TCRdb's version contains in-frame clones alone and is incomplete. The data contain roughly 140,000 clones, 91% of them seen just once; the ten biggest clones take up 4% to 6%. The sample in question was peripheral blood, obtained on day 0 of AZD1222 vaccination. All receptors derive from an adult in good health.

This chain joins TRBV12-2 and TRBJ1-2; the tabulated D call, TRBD1, remains unverified against the DNA. TRBV12-2 represents a pseudogene. CDR3 size: 20 residues. The chain's CDR3 is CASHNTDANPYRGHGYGYTF. CDR3 nucleotide sequence: TGTGCAAGTCACAATACCGACGCCAATCCATACAGGGGGCATGGGTATGGCTACACCTTC.

This chain uses TRBV9 with TRBJ1-4; possible D gene TRBD1, 6 bases. Trimming left V 0 bases short and J 7 bases short, with 13 bases between. The CDR3 extends over 15 amino acids. Germline values: CDR1 SGDLS, CDR2 YYNGEE. The CDR3 loop is CASSVGGWGREKLFF. The DNA of the CDR3 is TGTGCCAGCAGCGTAGGCGGGTGGGGGCGTGAAAAACTGTTTTTT. The full variable domain, in which reference TRBV9 and TRBJ1-4 provide the parts outside the CDR3, is DSGVTQTPKHLITATGQRVTLRCSPRSGDLSVYWYQQSLDQGLQFLIQYYNGEERAKGNILERFSAQQFPDLHSELNLSSLELGDSALYFCASSVGGWGREKLFFGSGTQLSVL.

The J gene is TRBJ2-2, the V gene TRBV5-1; the D call may be TRBD1 or TRBD2 (6 bases each). V lost 4 bases and J 7 bases, leaving 23 bases between the germline ends. Germline V gene sequence: CDR1 SGHRS, CDR2 YFSETQ. CDR3 length: 17 residues. CDR3 nucleotides: TGCGCCAGCAGCACGGCCGGGGGCCCTTATGACGGCGGGGAGCTGTTTTTT. This encodes CASSTAGGPYDGGELFF.

The chain carries TRBV4-3 and TRBJ1-1, with TRBD1 identical over 7 bases. The CDR3 sequence is 14 residues long. Germline V gene sequence: CDR1 LGHNA, CDR2 YSLEER. Germline trimming cut 4 bases from V and 7 bases from J; bases unmatched to any gene: 9. CDR3 amino acids: CASSPYRGVDEAFF. The CDR3 nucleotides read TGCGCCAGCAGCCCGTACAGGGGAGTGGATGAAGCTTTCTTT.

The chain joins TRBV5-4 to TRBJ1-6, with D possibly matching TRBD1 (5 bases). The V gene's germline CDR1 is SGHNT and CDR2 YYREEE (reference sequence). This CDR3 contains 15 residues. With 0 bases removed from V and 7 bases from J, the gap between germline ends came to 11 bases. The CDR3 here is CASSLGVGANSPLHF. In DNA form, the CDR3 reads TGTGCCAGCAGCTTGGGAGTAGGGGCGAATTCACCCCTCCACTTT.

CDR3 amino acids: CATSTQELGNSPLHF. Written as DNA, the CDR3 is TGTGCCACCAGCACCCAGGAGTTAGGGAATTCACCCCTCCACTTT. The genes are TRBV24-1 and TRBJ1-6; the D is unclear. V was shortened by 7 bases and J by 7 bases, with 16 bases between the two germline ends. Germline-derived CDR1 and CDR2 are KGHDR and SFDVKD. This CDR3 is 15 amino acids long.

The chain carries TRBV15 and TRBJ2-7; TRBD1 aligns across 12 bases. Per the germline V gene, CDR1 is LNHNV and CDR2 is YYDKDF (reference sequence). Losses at the gene ends were 3 bases for V and 12 bases for J; bases not matched to a gene: 15. The CDR3 is 16 residues long. This chain's CDR3 is CATSRGLPGTGGLRYF. CDR3 nucleotide sequence: TGTGCCACCAGCAGGGGGTTACCCGGGACAGGGGGCCTTCGGTACTTC.

V usage is TRBV5-5 and J usage is TRBJ2-7; D unresolved. The CDR3 loop spans 14 amino acids. Germline V lookup: CDR1 SGHKS, CDR2 YYEKEE (reference sequence). V was clipped by 2 bases and J by 5 bases, with 14 bases between them. Written as DNA, the CDR3 is TGTGCCAGCAGCTTACCGGGCTCCGGGCACGAGCAGTACTTC. Translation gives CASSLPGSGHEQYF.

This chain links TRBV7-2 with TRBJ2-6; the match to TRBD1 covers 8 bases. The CDR3 consists of 16 residues. The V gene's germline CDR1 is SGHTA and CDR2 FQGNSA. V lost 5 bases to trimming and J lost 0 bases; unmatched junction nucleotides: 3. CDR3 nucleotide sequence: TGTGCCAGCAGCCCGGGACAGGCCTCTGGGGCCAACGTCCTGACTTTC. It codes for CASSPGQASGANVLTF.

This chain joins TRBV6-1 and TRBJ1-5; D remains ambiguous. Looked up from germline, CDR1 is MNHNS and CDR2 is SASEGT. Trimming pared 3 bases from V and 7 bases from J, leaving 4 bases between. The CDR3 runs 11 residues. CDR3 protein: CASSDGQPQHF. DNA for the CDR3: TGTGCCAGCAGTGATGGGCAGCCCCAGCATTTT.

V and J are TRBV15 and TRBJ2-5, with D perhaps given as TRBD1 or TRBD2 (5 bases each). This CDR3 has 14 amino acids. Looked up from germline, CDR1 is LNHNV and CDR2 is YYDKDF (reference sequence). V dropped 3 bases and J dropped 2 bases, with 10 bases sitting between them. CDR3 in amino acids: CATSSRGDQETQYF. The CDR3 nucleotides are TGTGCCACCAGCAGCAGAGGGGATCAAGAGACCCAGTACTTC.

This sequence joins TRBV28 and TRBJ1-5; D unclear. The ends were cut back, 2 bases at V and 0 bases at J, with 11 bases in the middle. Germline assignment: CDR1 MDHEN and CDR2 SYDVKM. This CDR3 region has 16 residues. The chain's CDR3 is CASSLMNGHSNQPQHF. The CDR3 DNA reads as TGTGCCAGCAGTTTAATGAACGGTCATAGCAATCAGCCCCAGCATTTT.

The genes are TRBV6-5 and TRBJ2-7; the match to TRBD1 covers 9 bases. The germline V gene has CDR1 MNHEY and CDR2 SVGAGI. The V and J ends lost 8 bases and 2 bases, in that order; junction bases with no gene match: 4. CDR3 length: 13 amino acids. The CDR3 region has the DNA TGTGCCAGCGCCGGGACAGGGACCTACGAGCAGTACTTC. Its protein is CASAGTGTYEQYF.

The chain joins TRBV7-8 to TRBJ1-2; D not resolved. The CDR3 has 18 residues. Looked up from germline, CDR1 is SGHVS and CDR2 is FQNEAQ. Trimming shortened V by 2 bases and J by 0 bases, and 19 bases separated the two germline ends. The CDR3 DNA follows: TGTGCCAGCAGCTTACCCCGCCGGAGTCAGGCCTCTAACTATGGCTACACCTTC. It codes for CASSLPRRSQASNYGYTF.

CDR3 nucleotides: TGTGCCAGTAGTACCTTGACAGGCCGAGAAGCTTTCTTT. Translation: CASSTLTGREAFF. The rearrangement links TRBV19 to TRBJ1-1, with D possibly being TRBD1 (6 bases). This CDR3 has 13 amino acids. The V end was cut by 4 bases, the J end by 8 bases, with 14 bases between. Germline values: CDR1 LNHDA, CDR2 SQIVND (reference sequence).

The CDR3 coding sequence is TGTGCCAGCAGTGAAGACGGTTATGGGACTGAAGCTTTCTTT. This translates into CASSEDGYGTEAFF. The chain has TRBV2 and TRBJ1-1; D not certain. Germline CDR1 and CDR2: SNHLY and FYNNEI. The CDR3 is 14 residues long. With 1 base removed from V and 5 bases from J, the gap between germline ends came to 11 bases.

This clone was counted a few times. The chain recombines TRBV20-1 with TRBJ2-7; D may match TRBD1 or TRBD2 (5 bases each). Germline values: CDR1 DFQATT, CDR2 SNEGSKA (reference sequence). The CDR3 sequence is 11 residues long. CDR3 bases: TGCGGGGGTGGTGTCAACTACGAGCAGTACTTC. This codes for CGGGVNYEQYF.

This clone appeared once. The chain joins TRBV7-9 to TRBJ2-7, with D possibly matching TRBD2 (6 bases). CDR3 length: 15 residues. Germline CDR1 is SEHNR and CDR2 is FQNEAQ (reference sequence). Trimming removed 5 bases at V and 5 bases at J, with 19 bases between. Here the CDR3 reads CASSRGTGVFHEQYF. CDR3 nucleotides: TGTGCCAGCAGCCGTGGGACGGGGGTTTTCCACGAGCAGTACTTC.

This clone was seen a single time. This rearrangement joins TRBV9 to TRBJ1-1, with D perhaps matching TRBD1 (6 bases). The CDR3 length is 13 residues. Germline lookup yields CDR1 SGDLS and CDR2 YYNGEE. V dropped 5 bases and J dropped 4 bases, with 12 bases sitting between them. The CDR3 here is CASRGGDFTEAFF. CDR3 bases: TGTGCCAGCAGAGGGGGGGATTTCACTGAAGCTTTCTTT. The variable domain in full, completed from reference TRBV9 and TRBJ1-1, reads DSGVTQTPKHLITATGQRVTLRCSPRSGDLSVYWYQQSLDQGLQFLIQYYNGEERAKGNILERFSAQQFPDLHSELNLSSLELGDSALYFCASRGGDFTEAFFGQGTRLTVV.

Only one count was recorded for this clone. J is TRBJ2-7 and V is TRBV4-1; a possible D gene is TRBD2 (5 bases). The CDR3 has 18 amino acids. In germline, CDR1 is MGHRA, CDR2 YSYEKL. Deletions cut 0 bases from V and 7 bases from J, with 25 bases between. The DNA for the CDR3 is TGCGCCAGCAGCCAAGACTTCGGTTTAAATTATGGGAGATCGGAGCAGTACTTC. It yields the protein CASSQDFGLNYGRSEQYF.

The V call is TRBV7-8, the J call TRBJ1-1; D is uncertain. CDR1 is SGHVS and CDR2 is FQNEAQ in the germline V gene. The CDR3 is 13 residues long. V was shortened by 3 bases and J by 10 bases, with 15 bases between the two germline ends. CDR3 sequence (DNA): TGTGCCAGCAGCTTGGTCGGAAGTTCGTTAGCTTTCTTT. Amino acid sequence: CASSLVGSSLAFF.

The chain links TRBV11-2 to TRBJ2-7; 7 nucleotides line up with TRBD2. V shed 4 bases, J shed 2 bases, and the junction held 11 bases outside the gene matches. This CDR3 has 16 amino acids. Germline assignment: CDR1 SGHAT and CDR2 FQNNGV. The CDR3 sequence: CASSSFPSSGTYEQYF. As DNA, the CDR3 is TGTGCCAGCAGCTCCTTCCCCTCTAGCGGAACCTACGAGCAGTACTTC. Complete variable domain (other parts from reference TRBV11-2 and TRBJ2-7): EAGVAQSPRYKIIEKRQSVAFWCNPISGHATLYWYQQILGQGPKLLIQFQNNGVVDDSQLPKDRFSAERLKGVDSTLKIQPAKLEDSAVYLCASSSFPSSGTYEQYFGPGTRLTVT.

The chain has TRBV28 and TRBJ1-2, with D tentatively TRBD1 (5 bases). With 3 bases removed from V and 9 bases from J, the gap between germline ends came to 14 bases. The CDR3 is made up of 13 amino acids. The germline V gene encodes CDR1 MDHEN and CDR2 SYDVKM. The CDR3 nucleotides read TGTGCCAGCAGTTTTTTGACAGTTAAACGCTACACCTTC. It yields the protein CASSFLTVKRYTF.

The gene calls are TRBV10-3 and TRBJ2-6; D possibly matches TRBD1 or TRBD2 (5 bases each). V shed 0 bases and J shed 2 bases, with 17 bases lying between them. Per germline, CDR1 ENHRY and CDR2 SYGVKD. This CDR3 region has 19 residues. This CDR3 is CAISESTRGLRPGANVLTF. CDR3 DNA: TGTGCCATCAGTGAGTCGACTCGGGGCCTACGGCCTGGGGCCAACGTCCTGACTTTC.

This clone has a handful of counts. The DNA for the CDR3 is TGTGCCAGCAGCGAGGTCCCAGATCAGCCCCAGCATTTT. Protein product: CASSEVPDQPQHF. V is TRBV9 and J is TRBJ1-5; D is undetermined. Germline assignment: CDR1 SGDLS and CDR2 YYNGEE. The V end was cut by 3 bases, the J end by 5 bases, with 9 bases between. The CDR3 sequence is 13 residues long.